This T cell receptor (beta chain) stems from a study of blood T cell repertoires in COVID-19. Study summary: T cells, B-cell-depleted T cells, or PBMCs provided the cDNA or gDNA that served as material.

The table came from immunoSEQ multiplex PCR; TCRdb's copy has only in-frame clones and leaves some out. The table shows 100,000 to 150,000 clones, with 85% occurring only once. Trimming cost V 5 bases and J 4 bases, with 17 bases left between them. Per the germline V gene, CDR1 is GTSNPN and CDR2 is SVGIG (reference sequence). The CDR3 runs 14 residues. J is TRBJ1-1 and V is TRBV30; D gene unclear. The source is a man at least 80 years old with active or convalescent COVID-19. Sequenced: peripheral blood. DNA of the CDR3: TGTGCCTGGGACCGAGCCGGGAGGGCCACTGAAGCTTTCTTT. Residues: CAWDRAGRATEAFF.